This T cell receptor (beta chain) was observed in a study of blood T cell repertoires in COVID-19. Study-wide context: Donors in the United States, Italy and Spain gave samples during acute or convalescent COVID-19. The analysed material was cDNA or gDNA that came from T cells, B-cell-depleted T cells, or PBMCs.

Original processing methods: Amplification from reference gene primers served as the basis for estimated nucleated cell counts. The protocol was immunoSEQ multiplex PCR, while the TCRdb copy is restricted to in-frame clones and leaves out a portion. V, J and clone size were drawn from that table, and D and trimming were deduced from the DNA. Of 250,000 or so clones in the sample, roughly 80% were seen once. Germline V gene sequence: CDR1 SGHNT, CDR2 YYREEE (reference sequence). The ends lost 4 bases at V and 5 bases at J; junction bases unmatched: 11. There are 15 residues in the CDR3. V is TRBV5-4 and J is TRBJ1-1; TRBD1 matches 7 bases. Sequenced input: peripheral blood. The receptor's source is a man aged 55 to 70 with acute or convalescent COVID-19. CDR3 sequence: CASSPGQARETEAFF. In DNA, the CDR3 is TGTGCCAGCAGCCCCGGACAGGCTAGGGAAACTGAAGCTTTCTTT. Complete variable domain (other parts from reference TRBV5-4 and TRBJ1-1): ETGVTQSPTHLIKTRGQQVTLRCSSQSGHNTVSWYQQALGQGPQFIFQYYREEENGRGNFPPRFSGLQFPNYSSELNVNALELDDSALYLCASSPGQARETEAFFGQGTRLTVV.